The clone carrying this T cell receptor delta chain was seen at least ten times. The antigen is not known. The protein given by TCRdb reflects a much larger clone and differs at residue 9 from this DNA's translation, likely from a read error; the protein shown is the DNA's translation. Both TRG and TRD chains were sequenced from each sorted sample. TCRdb reprocessed the multiplex PCR reads through CATT. The sample has some 100,000 delta-chain clones; almost 1.5% are singletons. In germline, CDR1 is GEAIGNYY, CDR2 EKD. The CDR3 spans 18 residues. V was pared by 0 bases and J by 3 bases, with 12 bases of the junction left unmatched. Bulk repertoires came from Vgamma9/Vdelta2+ or Vdelta2-negative gammadelta T cells flow-sorted from PBMC. The source of the sample is a study of γδ T cells in repeated Plasmodium falciparum infection. General observations from the study: Malian donors came from one small rural village, predominantly one ethnic group.

The source material was gamma-delta T cells from blood. This clonotype was obtained from a pool of human donors (malaria-infected and uninfected, not separated). The chain is built from TRDV2 and TRDJ1, with 10 bases lining up with TRDD3. As TCRdb names no J gene, one was assigned here on the basis of a DNA match to germline. CDR3 sequence reads: CACDTGKLPGDTPDKLIF. The DNA for the CDR3 is TGTGCCTGTGACACCGGGAAGTTACCGGGGGATACGCCCGATAAACTCATCTTT.